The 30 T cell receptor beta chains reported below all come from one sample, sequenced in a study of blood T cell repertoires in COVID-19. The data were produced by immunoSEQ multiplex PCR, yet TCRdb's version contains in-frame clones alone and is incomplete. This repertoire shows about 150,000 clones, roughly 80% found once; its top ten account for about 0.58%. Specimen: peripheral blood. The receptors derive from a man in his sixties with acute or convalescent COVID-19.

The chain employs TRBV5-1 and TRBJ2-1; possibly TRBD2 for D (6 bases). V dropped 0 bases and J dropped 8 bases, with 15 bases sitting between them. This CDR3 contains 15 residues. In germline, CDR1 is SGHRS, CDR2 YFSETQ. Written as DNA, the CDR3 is TGCGCCAGCAGCTTGGGGGGGGACTGGCGGGATGAGCAGTTCTTC. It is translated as CASSLGGDWRDEQFF. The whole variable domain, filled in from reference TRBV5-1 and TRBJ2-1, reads KAGVTQTPRYLIKTRGQQVTLSCSPISGHRSVSWYQQTPGQGLQFLFEYFSETQRNKGNFPGRFSGRQFSNSRSEMNVSTLELGDSALYLCASSLGGDWRDEQFFGPGTRLTVL.

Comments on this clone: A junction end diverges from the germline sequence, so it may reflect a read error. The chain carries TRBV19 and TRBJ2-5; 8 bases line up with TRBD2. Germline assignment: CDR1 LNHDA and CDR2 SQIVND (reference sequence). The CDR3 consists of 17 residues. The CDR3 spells CASRILAGAGGQETQYF. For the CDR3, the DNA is TGTGCCAGTCGTATCCTCGCGGGGGCGGGGGGCCAAGAGACCCAGTACTTC.

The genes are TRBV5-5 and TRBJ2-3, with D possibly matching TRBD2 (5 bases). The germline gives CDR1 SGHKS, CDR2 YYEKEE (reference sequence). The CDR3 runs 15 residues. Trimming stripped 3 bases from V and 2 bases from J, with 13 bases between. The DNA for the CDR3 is TGTGCCAGCAGCTGGCAGGCAGGACTCACAGATACGCAGTATTTT. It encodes CASSWQAGLTDTQYF.

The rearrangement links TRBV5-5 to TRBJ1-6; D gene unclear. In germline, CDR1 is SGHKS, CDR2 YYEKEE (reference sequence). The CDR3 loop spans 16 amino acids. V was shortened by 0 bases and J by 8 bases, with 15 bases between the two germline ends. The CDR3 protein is CASSLAEGFRDSPLHF. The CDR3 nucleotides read TGTGCCAGCAGCTTGGCCGAGGGTTTTCGGGATTCACCCCTCCACTTT.

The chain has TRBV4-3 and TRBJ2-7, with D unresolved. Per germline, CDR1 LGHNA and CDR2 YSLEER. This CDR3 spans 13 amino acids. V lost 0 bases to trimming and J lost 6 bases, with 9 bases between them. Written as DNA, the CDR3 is TGCGCCAGCAGCCAAGAGGGTCTAGGCGAGCAGTACTTC. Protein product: CASSQEGLGEQYF.

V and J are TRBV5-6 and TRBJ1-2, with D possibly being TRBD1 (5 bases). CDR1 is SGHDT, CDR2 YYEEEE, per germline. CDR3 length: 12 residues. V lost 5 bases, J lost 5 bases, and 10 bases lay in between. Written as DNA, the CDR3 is TGTGCCAGCAGGAAACAGGAATATGGCTACACCTTC. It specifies CASRKQEYGYTF.

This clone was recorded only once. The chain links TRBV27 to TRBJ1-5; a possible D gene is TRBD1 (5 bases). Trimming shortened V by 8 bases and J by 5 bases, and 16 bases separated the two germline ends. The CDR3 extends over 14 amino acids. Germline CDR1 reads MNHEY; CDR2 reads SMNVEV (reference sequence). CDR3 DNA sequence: TGTGCCAGCTCAAGAACGGGGGGAGATCAGCCCCAGCATTTT. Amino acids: CASSRTGGDQPQHF.

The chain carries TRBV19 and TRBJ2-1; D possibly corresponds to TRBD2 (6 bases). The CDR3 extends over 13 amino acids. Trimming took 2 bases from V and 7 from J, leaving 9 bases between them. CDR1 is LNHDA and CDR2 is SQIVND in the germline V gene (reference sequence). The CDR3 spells CASSINSGNEQFF. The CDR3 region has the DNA TGTGCCAGTAGTATAAATAGCGGAAATGAGCAGTTCTTC. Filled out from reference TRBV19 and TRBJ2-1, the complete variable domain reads DGGITQSPKYLFRKEGQNVTLSCEQNLNHDAMYWYRQDPGQGLRLIYYSQIVNDFQKGDIAEGYSVSREKKESFPLTVTSAQKNPTAFYLCASSINSGNEQFFGPGTRLTVL.

CDR3 nucleotide sequence: TGCGCCAGCAGCCACGATGGGAGCGGTACGGAGACCCAGTACTTC. Amino acids: CASSHDGSGTETQYF. The chain links TRBV4-1 to TRBJ2-5, with a possible D match to TRBD2 (5 bases). The CDR3 spans 15 residues. Trimming pared 3 bases from V and 5 bases from J, leaving 16 bases between. Germline V lookup: CDR1 MGHRA, CDR2 YSYEKL.

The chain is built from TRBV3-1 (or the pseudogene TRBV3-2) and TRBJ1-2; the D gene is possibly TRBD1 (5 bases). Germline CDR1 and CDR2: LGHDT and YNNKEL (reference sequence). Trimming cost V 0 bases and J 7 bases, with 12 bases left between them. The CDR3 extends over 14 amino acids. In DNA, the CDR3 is TGTGCCAGCAGCCAAGAAGGGGCTTGGCGTGGCTACACCTTC. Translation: CASSQEGAWRGYTF.

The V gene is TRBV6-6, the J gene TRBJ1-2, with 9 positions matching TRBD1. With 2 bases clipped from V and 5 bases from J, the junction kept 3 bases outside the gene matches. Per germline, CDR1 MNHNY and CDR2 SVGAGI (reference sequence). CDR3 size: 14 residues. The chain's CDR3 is CASSYGGQGYGYTF. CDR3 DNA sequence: TGTGCCAGCAGTTACGGGGGACAGGGATATGGCTACACCTTC.

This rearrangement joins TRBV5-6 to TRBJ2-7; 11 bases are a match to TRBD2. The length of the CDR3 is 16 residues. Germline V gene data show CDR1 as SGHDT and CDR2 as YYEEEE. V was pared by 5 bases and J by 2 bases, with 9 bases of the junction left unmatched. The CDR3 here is CASRVYTTSGAYEQYF. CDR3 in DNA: TGTGCCAGCAGAGTCTATACGACTAGCGGGGCCTACGAGCAGTACTTC.

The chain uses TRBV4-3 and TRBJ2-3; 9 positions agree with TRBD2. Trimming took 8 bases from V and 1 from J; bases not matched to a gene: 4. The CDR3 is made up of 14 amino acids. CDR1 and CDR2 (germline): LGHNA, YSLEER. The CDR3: CASAGGLGTDTQYF. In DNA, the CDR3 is TGCGCCAGCGCGGGGGGGCTGGGCACAGATACGCAGTATTTT.

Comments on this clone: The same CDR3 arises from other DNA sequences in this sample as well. In nucleotides, the CDR3 is TGTGCCAGCAGCTTGGGACAGGGGAACACTGAAGCTTTCTTT. Its translation: CASSLGQGNTEAFF. The chain couples TRBV7-9 to TRBJ1-1, with TRBD1 matching 9 bases. The germline V gene has CDR1 SEHNR and CDR2 FQNEAQ (reference sequence). The CDR3 totals 14 residues. V was clipped by 3 bases and J by 1 base; unmatched bases: 0.

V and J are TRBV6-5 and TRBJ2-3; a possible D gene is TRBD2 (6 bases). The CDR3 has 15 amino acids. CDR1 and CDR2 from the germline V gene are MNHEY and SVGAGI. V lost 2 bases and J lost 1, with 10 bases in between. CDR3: CASSYDGGGTDTQYF. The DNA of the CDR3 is TGTGCCAGCAGTTACGACGGGGGTGGCACAGATACGCAGTATTTT.

The CDR3 bases are TGTGCCAGCAGTCCCGGACAGGGAACCCAGCATTTT. It translates to CASSPGQGTQHF. This rearrangement joins TRBV2 to TRBJ1-5; TRBD1 matches at 8 bases. The V segment lost 5 bases and the J segment 11 bases; nucleotides outside the gene matches: 5. From germline, CDR1 is SNHLY and CDR2 FYNNEI. The CDR3 length is 12 residues.

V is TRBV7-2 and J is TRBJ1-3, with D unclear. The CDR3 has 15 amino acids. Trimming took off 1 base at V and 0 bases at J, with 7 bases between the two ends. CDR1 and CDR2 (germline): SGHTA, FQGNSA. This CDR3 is CASSLERVSGNTIYF. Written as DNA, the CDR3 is TGTGCCAGCAGCTTAGAACGGGTCTCTGGAAACACCATATATTTT.

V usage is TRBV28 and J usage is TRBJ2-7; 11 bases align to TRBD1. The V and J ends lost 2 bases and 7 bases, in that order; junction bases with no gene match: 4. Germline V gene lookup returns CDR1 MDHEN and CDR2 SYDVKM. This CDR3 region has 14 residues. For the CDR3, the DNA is TGTGCCAGCAGTTTAGGACAGGGGGCAGGTGAGCAGTACTTC. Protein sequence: CASSLGQGAGEQYF.

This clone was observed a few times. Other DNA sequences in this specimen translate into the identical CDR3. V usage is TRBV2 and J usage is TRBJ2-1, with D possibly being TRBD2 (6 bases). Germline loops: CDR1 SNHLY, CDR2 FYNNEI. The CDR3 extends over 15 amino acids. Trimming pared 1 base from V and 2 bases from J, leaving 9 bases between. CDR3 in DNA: TGTGCCAGCAGTGAAGGGCGGGGAGCCTACAATGAGCAGTTCTTC. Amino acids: CASSEGRGAYNEQFF.

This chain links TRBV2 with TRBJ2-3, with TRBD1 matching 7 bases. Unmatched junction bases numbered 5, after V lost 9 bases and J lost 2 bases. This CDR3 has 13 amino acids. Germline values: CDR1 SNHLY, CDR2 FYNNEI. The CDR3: CASSTGDTDTQYF. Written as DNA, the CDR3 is TGTGCCAGTTCTACAGGGGACACAGATACGCAGTATTTT.

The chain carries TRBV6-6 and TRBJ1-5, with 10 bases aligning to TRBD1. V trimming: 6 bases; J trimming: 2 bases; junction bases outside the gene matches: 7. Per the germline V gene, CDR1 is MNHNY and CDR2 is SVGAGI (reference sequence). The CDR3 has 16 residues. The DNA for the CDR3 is TGTGCCAGCAGCCACCCGGACAGGGGGGGCAATCAGCCCCAGCATTTT. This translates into CASSHPDRGGNQPQHF.

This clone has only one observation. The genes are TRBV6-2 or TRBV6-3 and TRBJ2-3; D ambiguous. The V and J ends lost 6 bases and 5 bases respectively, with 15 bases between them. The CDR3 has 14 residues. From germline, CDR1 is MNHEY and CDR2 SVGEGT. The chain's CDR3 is CASSNHARGDTQYF. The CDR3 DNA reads TGTGCCAGCAGCAACCACGCCCGAGGAGATACGCAGTATTTT.

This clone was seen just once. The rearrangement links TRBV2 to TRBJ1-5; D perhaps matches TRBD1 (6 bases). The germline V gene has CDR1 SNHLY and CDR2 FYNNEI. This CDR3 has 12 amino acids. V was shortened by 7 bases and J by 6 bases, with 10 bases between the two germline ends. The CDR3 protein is CASTPGVQPQHF. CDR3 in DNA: TGTGCCAGCACTCCAGGGGTTCAGCCCCAGCATTTT. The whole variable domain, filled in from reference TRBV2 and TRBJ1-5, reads EPEVTQTPSHQVTQMGQEVILRCVPISNHLYFYWYRQILGQKVEFLVSFYNNEISEKSEIFDDQFSVERPDGSNFTLKIRSTKLEDSAMYFCASTPGVQPQHFGDGTRLSIL.

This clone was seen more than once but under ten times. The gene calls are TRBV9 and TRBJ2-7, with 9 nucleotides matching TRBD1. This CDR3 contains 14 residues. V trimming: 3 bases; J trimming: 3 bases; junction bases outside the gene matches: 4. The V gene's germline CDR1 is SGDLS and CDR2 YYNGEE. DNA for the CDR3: TGTGCCAGCAGCGCACAGGGGGCTCTCTACGAGCAGTACTTC. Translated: CASSAQGALYEQYF.

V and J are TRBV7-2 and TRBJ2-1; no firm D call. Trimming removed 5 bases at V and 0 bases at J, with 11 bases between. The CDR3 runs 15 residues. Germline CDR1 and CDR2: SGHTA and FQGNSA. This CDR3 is CASSPQRGSYNEQFF. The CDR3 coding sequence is TGTGCCAGCAGCCCTCAAAGAGGCTCCTACAATGAGCAGTTCTTC.

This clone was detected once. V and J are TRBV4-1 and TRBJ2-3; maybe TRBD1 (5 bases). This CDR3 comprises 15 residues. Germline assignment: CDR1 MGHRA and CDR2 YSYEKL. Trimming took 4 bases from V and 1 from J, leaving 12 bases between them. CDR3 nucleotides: TGCGCCAGCAGCCCAGGAAGGGGCCGCACAGATACGCAGTATTTT. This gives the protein CASSPGRGRTDTQYF.

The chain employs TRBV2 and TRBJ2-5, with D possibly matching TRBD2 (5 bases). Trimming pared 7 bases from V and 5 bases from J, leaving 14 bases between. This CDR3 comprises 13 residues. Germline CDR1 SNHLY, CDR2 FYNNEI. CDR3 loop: CASNYGKWETQYF. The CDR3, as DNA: TGTGCCAGCAACTACGGGAAATGGGAGACCCAGTACTTC.

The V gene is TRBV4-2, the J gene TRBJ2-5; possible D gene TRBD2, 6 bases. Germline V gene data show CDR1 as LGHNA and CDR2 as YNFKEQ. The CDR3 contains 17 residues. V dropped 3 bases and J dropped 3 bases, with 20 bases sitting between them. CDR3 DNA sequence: TGTGCCAGCAGCCATCCTCTCGGCGGGGCTGGGGAAGAGACCCAGTACTTC. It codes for CASSHPLGGAGEETQYF.

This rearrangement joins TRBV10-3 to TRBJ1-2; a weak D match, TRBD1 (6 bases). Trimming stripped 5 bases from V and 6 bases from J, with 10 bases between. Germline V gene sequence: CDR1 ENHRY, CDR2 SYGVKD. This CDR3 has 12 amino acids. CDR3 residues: CAISLGANGYTF. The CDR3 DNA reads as TGTGCCATCAGTCTGGGGGCGAATGGCTACACCTTC.

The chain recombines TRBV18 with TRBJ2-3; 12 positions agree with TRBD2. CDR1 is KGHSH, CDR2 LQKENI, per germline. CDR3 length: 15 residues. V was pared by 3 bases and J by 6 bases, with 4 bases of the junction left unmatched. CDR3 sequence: CASSPRTSGADTQYF. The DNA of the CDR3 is TGTGCCAGCTCACCTAGGACTAGCGGGGCTGATACGCAGTATTTT.